These T cell receptor beta chains were read from a single sample in a study of T cell responses to AZD1222 COVID-19 vaccine. Generated by immunoSEQ multiplex PCR, the TCRdb table keeps only in-frame clones and is missing some. The sample lists over 100,000 clones, just over 85% occurring once. The sequenced sample was peripheral blood, obtained on day 0 of AZD1222 vaccination. These receptors all come from an adult in good health. Each CDR3 is given with its conserved first and last residue. The order of the fields is J gene, clone size, V gene, D gene, CDR3 DNA, CDR3 protein. A D gene is named only where the DNA matches it firmly. Clone size is shown for a subset of rows, as once, few, many or a class of expanded clone.

>TRBJ2-2|.|TRBV29-1|.
TGCAGCGTTGAAAGGACAGCGAACACCGGGGAGCTGTTTTTT
CSVERTANTGELFF
>TRBJ2-5|.|TRBV6-2/TRBV6-3|TRBD2
TGTGCCAGCAGTCACCCCGGACTAGCGGGAGGAGAGACCCAGTACTTC
CASSHPGLAGGETQYF
>TRBJ2-5|.|TRBV5-5|.
TGTGCCAGCCATCGGGGTCCGGGAAGAGAGACCCAGTACTTC
CASHRGPGRETQYF
>TRBJ1-2|.|TRBV6-5|.
TGTGCCAGCAGTTCCATGGACAGTTCGGGCTACACCTTC
CASSSMDSSGYTF
>TRBJ1-5|.|TRBV27|TRBD1
TGTGCCAGCAGTCCCCAGGGACAGGGGTTCCGGCAGCCCCAGCATTTT
CASSPQGQGFRQPQHF
>TRBJ1-1|.|TRBV6-1|.
TGTGCCAGCAGTCACGGACAGCTTGAAGCTTTCTTT
CASSHGQLEAFF
>TRBJ1-4|.|TRBV11-2|.
TGTGCCAGCAGACACGACGTGGTCCAAAATGAAAAACTGTTTTTT
CASRHDVVQNEKLFF
>TRBJ2-7|.|TRBV27|TRBD1
TGTGCCAGCAGTTCTTCCGGGACAGCCTACGAGCAGTACTTC
CASSSSGTAYEQYF
>TRBJ1-2|.|TRBV5-8|TRBD1
TGTGCCAGCAGCTTGGCACCGGGGACAGGTCTCTATGGCTACACCTTC
CASSLAPGTGLYGYTF
>TRBJ1-2|once|TRBV9|.
TGTGCCAGCAGCGTAGGATTGGGGGCCCGCAGGGACTTGGAATATGGCTACACCTTC
CASSVGLGARRDLEYGYTF
>TRBJ1-5|.|TRBV7-8|TRBD1
TGTGCCAGCAGCCCGAGGGACAGGTATAGCAATCAGCCCCAGCATTTT
CASSPRDRYSNQPQHF
>TRBJ1-2|.|TRBV19|.
TGTGCCAGTAGTGTGGACGGGGATAACTATGGCTACACCTTC
CASSVDGDNYGYTF
>TRBJ2-5|.|TRBV5-1|TRBD2
TGCGCCAGCAGCTTGGCTCTAGCGGGAGTTTTGGAGACCCAGTACTTC
CASSLALAGVLETQYF
>TRBJ1-2|.|TRBV14|TRBD1
TGTGCCAGCAGCCAAGGCCCAACGGACAGGGCGAGCTATGGCTACACCTTC
CASSQGPTDRASYGYTF
>TRBJ1-2|.|TRBV4-1|TRBD1
TGCGCCAGCAGCCCTCGGGACAGATCCCTCTATGGCTACACCTTC
CASSPRDRSLYGYTF
>TRBJ1-1|few|TRBV7-9|.
TGTGCCAGCAGCTTCGCACTGAACACTGAAGCTTTCTTT
CASSFALNTEAFF
>TRBJ1-3|.|TRBV9|TRBD1
TGTGCCAGCAGCCCCAACGGACAGGGGGCTGGAAACACCATATATTTT
CASSPNGQGAGNTIYF
>TRBJ1-5|.|TRBV5-8|TRBD1
TGTGCCAGCAGCTTGGGGACCGGGACAGGGGTCGATCAGCCCCAGCATTTT
CASSLGTGTGVDQPQHF
>TRBJ2-1|.|TRBV5-1|TRBD2
TGCGCCAGCAGCTTTAGCGGGAAAGATGAGCAGTTCTTC
CASSFSGKDEQFF
>TRBJ2-1|many|TRBV29-1|.
TGCAGCGCTCCTGCGGCATCGAGCTCCTACAATGAGCAGTTCTTC
CSAPAASSSYNEQFF
>TRBJ1-1|once|TRBV6-4|.
TGTGCCAGCAGTGACTCGGGCGGGGACACTGAAGCTTTCTTT
CASSDSGGDTEAFF
>TRBJ2-7|once|TRBV6-5|.
TGTGCCAGCAGTTACTCACATCCCTACGAGCAGTACTTC
CASSYSHPYEQYF
>TRBJ1-6|.|TRBV6-4|.
TGTGCCAGCAGTGATTCTGTGGGTTCACCCCTCCACTTT
CASSDSVGSPLHF
>TRBJ2-1|once|TRBV18|TRBD2
TGTGCCAGCTCACCAACTAGCGGAACTTACAATGAGCAGTTCTTC
CASSPTSGTYNEQFF
>TRBJ2-5|.|TRBV29-1|.
TGCAGCGTTGAGAGTACAGGGCAGGAGACCCAGTACTTC
CSVESTGQETQYF
>TRBJ1-2|.|TRBV6-5|TRBD1
TGTGCCAGCAGTAACGCACAGGGGGATAGTCAGGGCTACACCTTC
CASSNAQGDSQGYTF
>TRBJ1-6|.|TRBV2|.
TGTGCCAGCAGTGAAATAGGTTCACCCCTCCACTTT
CASSEIGSPLHF
>TRBJ2-7|.|TRBV5-4|TRBD1
TGTGCCAGCAGCTTACCGGGACAGGAAACCTACGAGCAGTACTTC
CASSLPGQETYEQYF
>TRBJ2-5|.|TRBV25-1|TRBD2
TGTGCCAGCAGTGTGTTTAGCGGGAGTCTCGAGGGGGAGACCCAGTACTTC
CASSVFSGSLEGETQYF
>TRBJ1-1|once|TRBV3-1/TRBV3-2|TRBD1
TGTGCCAGCAACCAGGGGGCTGCTGAAGCTTTCTTT
CASNQGAAEAFF
>TRBJ1-6|.|TRBV5-1|.
TGCGCCAGCAGCTTGTCTGGCAGGGAGAATTCACCCCTCCACTTT
CASSLSGRENSPLHF
>TRBJ2-3|.|TRBV5-1|.
TGCGCCAGCGCAACGCAAGGGGGCACAGATACGCAGTATTTT
CASATQGGTDTQYF
>TRBJ2-3|.|TRBV3-1/TRBV3-2|TRBD2
TGTGCCACCTCAGCGGGGACGACAGATACGCAGTATTTT
CATSAGTTDTQYF
>TRBJ1-2|.|TRBV4-1|.
TGCGCCAGCAGCCAGATTGTTCCATCTAACTATGGCTACACCTTC
CASSQIVPSNYGYTF
>TRBJ2-2|once|TRBV2|TRBD2
TGTGCCAGCATGCGGGAGGGGAACACCGGGGAGCTGTTTTTT
CASMREGNTGELFF
>TRBJ1-2|.|TRBV6-2/TRBV6-3|.
TGTGCCAGCAGTTACCGACAGGAACATGGCTACACCTTC
CASSYRQEHGYTF
>TRBJ1-2|.|TRBV7-9|TRBD1
TGTGCCAGCAGCCGCGGACAGGATTCCGATGGCTACACCTTC
CASSRGQDSDGYTF
>TRBJ1-2|once|TRBV5-6|.
TGTGCCAGCACCCCGACCGGGGGAGTTAACTATGGCTACACCTTC
CASTPTGGVNYGYTF
>TRBJ1-4|.|TRBV5-5|.
TGTGCCAGCAGCTTGGTGTTAGGGGCGGCTGAAAAACTGTTTTTT
CASSLVLGAAEKLFF
>TRBJ2-2|.|TRBV7-3|TRBD2
TGTGCCAGCACCTCGGGAGGGGATAACACCGGGGAGCTGTTTTTT
CASTSGGDNTGELFF
>TRBJ2-5|.|TRBV7-2|TRBD1
TGTGCCAGCAGCTTAGGGTTCACAGGGGTGGAAGAGACCCAGTACTTC
CASSLGFTGVEETQYF